This TCR beta chain was recovered during a study of blood T cell repertoires in COVID-19 (dated by TCRdb to about 2020). For the study in its entirety: The collaborator samples originated in the United States, Italy and Spain and spanned the acute and convalescent phases of COVID-19. The sample metadata nearly always contained a de-identified subject ID, COVID-19 status, age in years and sex. Where HLA class I and class II types were available, the types were taken from metadata supplied by the sample provider, not from assay-based typing. A freely available public database, intended as a resource for researchers studying the immune response to SARS-CoV-2, is where the repertoires were released. Subjects who had been exposed to COVID-19, were actively infected with it, or had recovered from it provided the deeply sampled blood TCRbeta repertoires that made up the dataset. Samples came from the ongoing ImmuneRACE study (first 160 participants) plus 1,254 subjects from 6 global collaborators. The material from the prospective study consisted of cDNA or gDNA derived from T cells, B-cell-depleted T cells, or PBMCs. Results and caveats for the whole study, not just this receptor: Clinical and demographic metadata were provided uncurated, with the amount varying by source and participant.

The CDR3 starts with the cysteine, ends with the phenylalanine, and has 16 residues. Only CDR3 DNA is held: 48 bases, read in frame from base 1. For CDR1 and CDR2, the germline V gene lists ENHRY and SYGVKD. The trim is 4 bases for V and 0 bases for J, with a gap of 15 bases between the germline ends. Each collaborating institution followed its own protocols to collect whole blood in K2EDTA tubes. Collaborator samples were shipped for TCRbeta analysis as frozen whole blood, isolated PBMCs, or DNA extracted from either sample type. This clone was found once. Its antigen is unknown. Within one base of it there is no much larger clone, and no base qualities were kept. TCRbeta CDR3 regions were amplified from genomic DNA using the immunoSEQ Assay, a bias-controlled multiplex PCR. Per the authors' processing: Within the assay, amplification of reference gene primers was used to estimate how many nucleated cells each sample contained. To quantify the absolute abundance of each unique TCRbeta CDR3 rearrangement, sequence reads were collapsed and filtered. For each sample, productive Simpson clonality was calculated by taking the square root of Simpson's diversity index across productive rearrangements. As stored in TCRdb, this immuneACCESS dataset retains in-frame rearrangements with V and J assigned. A fraction of the clones does not appear; measured against another copy, unresolved V genes explain less than half of the discrepancy, and the remainder lacks a known reason. The DNA gave D and trimming, while V, J and clone size come from that table. Counted in this sample were around 160,000 clones; 75% to 85% of them appeared once. The ten largest clones represent about 11% of the sample.

The TCR originated in a human donor in a cohort sampled during active COVID-19. Specimen: peripheral blood. Here the chain combines TRBV10-3 and TRBJ1-1, with no D gene named confidently. DNA sequence: TGTGCCATCAGTGGGGAGACCGAATTAATGAACACTGAAGCTTTCTTT. It is translated as CAISGETELMNTEAFF.